Shown below are 4 T cell receptor beta chains from a single sample sequenced in a study of cytomegalovirus exposure and HLA in healthy donors. The primer mix had 60 Vbeta and 13 Jbeta primers. Sequencing used immunoSEQ multiplex PCR; TCRdb keeps in-frame clones, though not all of them. The sample gives 130,000 or so clones, approximately 71% of which show up once; 0.75% to 0.95% is in the top ten. Material: PBMCs. The receptors come from a woman aged 55-75 years in good health and CMV-seronegative.

J is TRBJ2-3 and V is TRBV5-1, with D possibly TRBD2 on 7 matching bases. The germline CDR1 and CDR2 sequences are SGHRS and YFSETQ. The CDR3 has 15 residues. V lost 4 bases and J lost 3, with 15 bases in between. This CDR3 reads CASSRGGGRTDTQYF. The CDR3 DNA is TGCGCCAGCAGCCGAGGGGGGGGCCGAACAGATACGCAGTATTTT.

The V call is TRBV28, the J call TRBJ2-7, with D possibly being TRBD2 (5 bases). This CDR3 has 16 residues. From germline, CDR1 is MDHEN and CDR2 SYDVKM. The germline V and J ends were trimmed by 1 base and 2 bases, with 15 bases remaining between them. CDR3 DNA sequence: TGTGCCAGCAGTTTATCTCAGCGGACGACCACCTACGAGCAGTACTTC. It translates to CASSLSQRTTTYEQYF.

This CDR3 reads CASTSGEEVTQYF. The CDR3 coding sequence is TGTGCCAGCACTTCCGGGGAGGAGGTGACCCAGTACTTC. This chain uses TRBV7-9 with TRBJ2-5, with TRBD2 as a possible D gene (6 bases). This CDR3 comprises 13 residues. V was pared by 7 bases and J by 7 bases, with 16 bases between. Germline V gene lookup returns CDR1 SEHNR and CDR2 FQNEAQ (reference sequence). The full variable domain, rest sourced from reference TRBV7-9 and TRBJ2-5, is DTGVSQNPRHKITKRGQNVTFRCDPISEHNRLYWYRQTLGQGPEFLTYFQNEAQLEKSRLLSDRFSAERPKGSFSTLEIQRTEQGDSAMYLCASTSGEEVTQYFGPGTRLLVL.

This clone was found once. The chain joins TRBV5-1 to TRBJ2-1, with 9 bases fitting TRBD1. The CDR3 sequence is 15 residues long. V was clipped by 4 bases and J by 2 bases; unmatched bases: 4. CDR1 is SGHRS, CDR2 YFSETQ, per germline. This CDR3 reads CASSPGQGTYNEQFF. DNA for the CDR3: TGCGCCAGCAGCCCTGGACAGGGGACCTACAATGAGCAGTTCTTC.